This TCR beta chain derives from a study of identifying expanded T cells in peripheral blood. General observations from the study: Over approximately two and four weeks, about 15 and 19 clones changed, versus approximately 1.2 between replicates.

Germline V CDR1 and CDR2: SGHTA, FQGTGA. The V gene lost 5 bases and the J gene lost 4 bases, with 20 bases spanning the gap. The CDR3 covers 16 residues. In the case of this clone: Its antigen is not known.

During the collection period, no donor immune events like infections were recorded. Assay used: immunoSEQ multiplex PCR; TCRdb lists only in-frame clones, some missing. This table has approximately 91,000 clones, around 89% appearing once. The chain links TRBV7-3 to TRBJ1-2, with D maybe TRBD1 (6 bases). The sequenced material came from blood. The clonotype originates from a person aged 18 to 69 in good health. The CDR3 spells CASSLGRGHLSYGYTF. The CDR3 DNA reads TGTGCCAGCAGCCTGGGTCGGGGACACCTTTCCTATGGCTACACCTTC.